A selection of T cell receptor beta chains follows, all from one sample in a study of cytomegalovirus exposure and HLA in healthy donors. Sequencing was performed with immunoSEQ multiplex PCR; in TCRdb, only in-frame clones are kept and a portion is missing. The table records about 130,000 clones, just under 85% of them present only once. Sequenced material: PBMCs. The receptors shown here come from a boy aged 2 to 10 in good health and CMV-seronegative. Each CDR3 is given without its conserved first and last residue. D genes are given only for firm matches. Not every row has a clone size; where given, it reads once, few, many or a size class.

cdr3_length: 11
j_call: TRBJ1-3
clone_size: NA
v_call: TRBV5-1
d_call: NA
cdr3_aa: ASRTGRGNTIY

cdr3_length: 12
j_call: TRBJ1-4
clone_size: NA
v_call: TRBV6-5
d_call: TRBD1
cdr3_aa: ASSPDRAREKLF

cdr3_length: 11
j_call: TRBJ1-1
clone_size: once
v_call: TRBV6-5
d_call: NA
cdr3_aa: ASSKQGHSEAF

cdr3_length: 15
j_call: TRBJ1-6
clone_size: NA
v_call: TRBV4-3
d_call: TRBD1
cdr3_aa: ASSQDGPDRENSPLH

cdr3_length: 12
j_call: TRBJ1-5
clone_size: NA
v_call: TRBV6-4
d_call: NA
cdr3_aa: ASSDSGGGQPQH

cdr3_length: 12
j_call: NA
clone_size: NA
v_call: TRBV9
d_call: NA
cdr3_aa: ASSVSGTSHEQY

cdr3_length: 12
j_call: TRBJ2-1
clone_size: NA
v_call: TRBV6-4
d_call: NA
cdr3_aa: ASSDGRGSNEQF

cdr3_length: 14
j_call: TRBJ2-1
clone_size: few
v_call: TRBV6-4
d_call: TRBD2
cdr3_aa: ASSESGAGAYNEQF

cdr3_length: 14
j_call: TRBJ1-2
clone_size: NA
v_call: TRBV29-1
d_call: TRBD1
cdr3_aa: SVEGETGDYNYGYT

cdr3_length: 11
j_call: TRBJ1-1
clone_size: NA
v_call: TRBV14
d_call: NA
cdr3_aa: ASSQASRSRAF